The clone carrying this T cell receptor beta chain is a singleton in its sample. The germline V gene encodes CDR1 MDHEN and CDR2 SYDVKM. The CDR3 covers 17 residues. With V trimmed by 6 bases and J by 0 bases, 12 bases remained unmatched. The sample comes from a study of shared clonotypes between healthy human individuals. Naive CD45RA+ and memory CD45RA-negative subsets were split from CD4+ cells. Genomic DNA of each subset was evenly split across several immunoSEQ plates. TCRdb keeps only in-frame clones here, not all; method: immunoSEQ multiplex PCR. Among more than 2,000,000 clones listed, around nine tenths were seen once.

The TCR sequence derives from a man younger than 35 in good health. Sequenced sample: naive CD4+ T cells sorted from blood. Subset meaning: CD45RA+ positively selected. The chain combines TRBV28 with TRBJ1-1; 8 nucleotides agree with TRBD1. The CDR3 region is CASSLPGRGQVNTEAFF. CDR3 sequence (DNA): TGTGCCAGCAGCCTTCCCGGCAGGGGGCAGGTGAACACTGAAGCTTTCTTT.